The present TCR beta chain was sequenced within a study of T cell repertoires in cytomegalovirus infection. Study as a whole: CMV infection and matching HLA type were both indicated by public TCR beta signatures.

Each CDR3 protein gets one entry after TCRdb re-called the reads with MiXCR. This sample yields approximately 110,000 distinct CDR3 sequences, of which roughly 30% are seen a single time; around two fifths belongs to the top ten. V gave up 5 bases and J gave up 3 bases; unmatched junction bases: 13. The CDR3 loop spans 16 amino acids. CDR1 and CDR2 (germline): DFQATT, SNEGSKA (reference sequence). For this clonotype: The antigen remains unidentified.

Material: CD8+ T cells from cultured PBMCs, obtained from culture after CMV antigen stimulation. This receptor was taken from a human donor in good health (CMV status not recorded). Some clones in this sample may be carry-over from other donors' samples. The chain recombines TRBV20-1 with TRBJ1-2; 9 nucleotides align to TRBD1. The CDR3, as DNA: TGCAGTGCTGTTGGGACAGGGTCAGGACTGGACTATGGCTACACCTTC. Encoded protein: CSAVGTGSGLDYGYTF.